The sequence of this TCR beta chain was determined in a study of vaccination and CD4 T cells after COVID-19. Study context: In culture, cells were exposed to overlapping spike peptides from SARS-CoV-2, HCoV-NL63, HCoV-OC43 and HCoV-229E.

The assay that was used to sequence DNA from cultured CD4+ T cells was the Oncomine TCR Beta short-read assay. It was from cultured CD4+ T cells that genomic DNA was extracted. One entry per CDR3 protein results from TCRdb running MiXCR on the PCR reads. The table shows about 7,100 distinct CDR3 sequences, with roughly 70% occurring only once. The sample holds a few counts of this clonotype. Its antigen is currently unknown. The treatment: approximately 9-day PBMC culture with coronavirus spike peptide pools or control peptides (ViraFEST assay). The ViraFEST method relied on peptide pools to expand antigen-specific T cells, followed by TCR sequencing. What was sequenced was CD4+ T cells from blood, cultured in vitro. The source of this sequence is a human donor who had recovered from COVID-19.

This CDR3 is CASSLGGGGNQPQHF. CDR3 DNA: TGTGCCAGCAGTTTGGGAGGAGGGGGCAATCAGCCCCAGCATTTT. The chain is built from TRBV28 and TRBJ1-5; maybe TRBD1 (5 bases). The CDR3 length is 15 residues. Trimming took off 3 bases at V and 2 bases at J, with 11 bases between the two ends. Germline loops: CDR1 MDHEN, CDR2 SYDVKM. The full variable domain, its missing parts supplied by reference TRBV28 and TRBJ1-5, is DVKVTQSSRYLVKRTGEKVFLECVQDMDHENMFWYRQDPGLGLRLIYFSYDVKMKEKGDIPEGYSVSREKKERFSLILESASTNQTSMYLCASSLGGGGNQPQHFGDGTRLSIL.